This record concerns one T cell receptor beta chain sequence. The multiple sclerosis controls were treatment-naive patients with relapsing-remitting disease that was stable or active. Negative isolation was used for CD8+ and CD4+ T cells and FACS enrichment for TEMRA cells. This sample stems from a study of CD8 T cells in Susac syndrome. Random hexamers primed reverse transcription of about 0.45 to 1 ug RNA. Amplification of the TCR beta CDR3 was carried out by immunoSEQ multiplex PCR, which spanned a total of 54 Vbeta and 13 Jbeta segments. Each CDR3 protein is one row after TCRdb ran MiXCR on the immunoSEQ multiplex PCR reads. The repertoire holds some 260,000 distinct CDR3 sequences, with roughly 85% as singletons. CDR3 length: 13 residues. V dropped 4 bases and J dropped 8 bases, with 13 bases sitting between them. Per the germline V gene, CDR1 is SGHDT and CDR2 is YYEEEE.

The receptor's source is a human donor with multiple sclerosis. The chain links TRBV5-6 to TRBJ2-4; D perhaps matches TRBD1 (5 bases). The sample consisted of CD8+ T cells from PBMCs. The CDR3 bases are TGTGCCAGCAGCCTAGGGGCCCGCGACATTCAGTACTTC. It specifies CASSLGARDIQYF.